These T cell receptor beta chains were read from a single sample in a study of T-cell memory formation after mild COVID-19. TCRdb called the 5' RACE reads again in MiXCR, with one record for every CDR3 protein. The profile shows about 140,000 distinct CDR3 sequences, roughly 14% of them singletons. Material for sequencing was PBMCs or a T cell subset sorted from them (not recorded which). These receptors originate from an adult woman who had mild COVID-19 (a few samples of this study predate the infection). Cell type and time point are not known. Both conserved end residues are part of each CDR3. The D gene is left open where the match is weak. For some rows the clone size is stated as once, few or many, or as a class when expanded; others skip it.

D: TRBD1; V: TRBV6-5; J: TRBJ1-2; size: few; DNA: TGTGCCAGCAGTCGGGACAGGGCTTTGGGCTACACCTTC; CDR3: CASSRDRALGYTF
D: .; V: TRBV6-5; J: TRBJ2-5; size: few; DNA: TGTGCCAGCAGAGCCTTTGCTCCCGAGACCCAGTACTTC; CDR3: CASRAFAPETQYF
D: TRBD1; V: TRBV12-3/TRBV12-4; J: TRBJ2-3; size: few; DNA: TGTGCCAGCAGCGACCCGACAGGGTCGGATACGCAGTATTTT; CDR3: CASSDPTGSDTQYF
D: .; V: TRBV24-1; J: TRBJ2-1; size: .; DNA: TGTGCCACCAGTGATTATTCGGCTCGGGGATTTGATGAGCAGTTCTTC; CDR3: CATSDYSARGFDEQFF
D: .; V: TRBV9; J: TRBJ2-1; size: few; DNA: TGTGCCAGCAGCGTAGGAAGCTCCTACAATGAGCAGTTCTTC; CDR3: CASSVGSSYNEQFF
D: TRBD1; V: TRBV28; J: TRBJ2-7; size: few; DNA: TGTGCCAGCAGTAGATCACGGACAGGCTACGAGCAGTACTTC; CDR3: CASSRSRTGYEQYF
D: TRBD2; V: TRBV5-1; J: TRBJ2-3; size: .; DNA: TGCGCCAGCAGCTTGGAAGGAGAACTAGCGGGGGGCGAACACACAGATACGCAGTATTTT; CDR3: CASSLEGELAGGEHTDTQYF
D: TRBD2; V: TRBV7-9; J: TRBJ2-3; size: .; DNA: TGTGCCAGCAGCTCCGATTTAGCGGGACCCGATACGCAGTATTTT; CDR3: CASSSDLAGPDTQYF
D: TRBD1; V: TRBV30; J: TRBJ2-7; size: few; DNA: TGTGCCTGGAAACAGGGGGTGGGAACCTACGAGCAGTACTTC; CDR3: CAWKQGVGTYEQYF
D: .; V: TRBV4-3; J: TRBJ2-3; size: many; DNA: TGCGCCAGCAGCCAAGTTGGCCTAGCCACAGATACGCAGTATTTT; CDR3: CASSQVGLATDTQYF
D: .; V: TRBV20-1; J: TRBJ2-3; size: .; DNA: TGCAGTGCTAGAGATATCGGGGGACGCACAGATACGCAGTATTTT; CDR3: CSARDIGGRTDTQYF
D: .; V: TRBV6-1; J: TRBJ1-1; size: .; DNA: TGTGCCAGCAGTCCTAGCCGGGGCATCGACACTGAAGCTTTCTTT; CDR3: CASSPSRGIDTEAFF
D: TRBD1; V: TRBV12-3/TRBV12-4; J: TRBJ2-1; size: many; DNA: TGTGCCAGCAGTTCGGGACAGGGCTACAATGAGCAGTTCTTC; CDR3: CASSSGQGYNEQFF
D: .; V: TRBV29-1; J: TRBJ2-1; size: .; DNA: TGCAGCGTTGTTGTTGGAAATGGTAATGAGCAGTTCTTC; CDR3: CSVVVGNGNEQFF
D: TRBD1; V: TRBV4-3; J: TRBJ2-1; size: .; DNA: TGCGCCAGCAGCCAGCATCCGGGACAGGGGGCGAATGAGCAGTTCTTC; CDR3: CASSQHPGQGANEQFF
D: .; V: TRBV1; J: TRBJ1-1; size: .; DNA: TGCACCAGCAGCCAAAGAGACGGGCTAAATCTCATGGACGAAGCTTTCTTT; CDR3: CTSSQRDGLNLMDEAFF
D: TRBD1; V: TRBV15; J: TRBJ1-6; size: .; DNA: TGTGCCACCAGCACGAGGACAGGCAATAATTCACCCCTCCACTTT; CDR3: CATSTRTGNNSPLHF
D: .; V: TRBV21-1; J: TRBJ2-7; size: few; DNA: TGTGCCCATCTGCTAAGGGGGATCCTCTACGAGCAGTACTTC; CDR3: CAHLLRGILYEQYF
D: .; V: TRBV3-1; J: TRBJ1-2; size: few; DNA: TGTGCCAGCAGCCAAGAGGACGGGAACTATGGCTACACCTTC; CDR3: CASSQEDGNYGYTF
D: .; V: TRBV27; J: TRBJ2-5; size: .; DNA: TGTGCCAGCAGTTCCCCTAGTGACCAAGAGACCCAGTACTTC; CDR3: CASSSPSDQETQYF
D: .; V: TRBV4-1; J: TRBJ2-1; size: .; DNA: TGCGCCAGCAGCCGAGATCCACCCGGCCTTTGGGGGGAATATGAGCAGTTCTTC; CDR3: CASSRDPPGLWGEYEQFF
D: TRBD2; V: TRBV5-5; J: TRBJ2-1; size: few; DNA: TGTGCCAGCAGCAATGGGACTAGCCTGTTGAATGAGCAGTTCTTC; CDR3: CASSNGTSLLNEQFF
D: TRBD1; V: TRBV12-3/TRBV12-4; J: TRBJ2-5; size: .; DNA: TGTGCCAGCAGTTTAACAGGGGGGCCCCAGTACTTC; CDR3: CASSLTGGPQYF
D: TRBD2; V: TRBV9; J: TRBJ2-3; size: .; DNA: TGTGCCAGCAGCGTACCGGTGGACATTAGCGGGAGGGCCACAGATACGCAGTATTTT; CDR3: CASSVPVDISGRATDTQYF
D: .; V: TRBV20-1; J: TRBJ1-2; size: few; DNA: TGCAGTGCTAGAGACCGCTTGGACAACTACTACACCTTC; CDR3: CSARDRLDNYYTF
D: .; V: TRBV7-3; J: TRBJ2-3; size: few; DNA: TGTGCCAGCAGTGGCGGGAGCACAGATACGCAGTATTTT; CDR3: CASSGGSTDTQYF
D: .; V: TRBV19; J: TRBJ1-5; size: .; DNA: TGTGCCAGTAGTATAGGTTTTCGGGGACGGAGCAATCAGCCCCAGCATTTT; CDR3: CASSIGFRGRSNQPQHF
D: .; V: TRBV7-3; J: TRBJ1-1; size: .; DNA: TGTGCCAGCAGCTTAAGTACACTGATGAACACTGAAGCTTTCTTT; CDR3: CASSLSTLMNTEAFF
D: .; V: TRBV7-9; J: TRBJ2-7; size: many; DNA: TGTGCCAGCAGCTTTAGCGGTTCCTACGAGCAGTACTTC; CDR3: CASSFSGSYEQYF
D: TRBD1; V: TRBV5-1; J: TRBJ1-1; size: .; DNA: TGCGCCAGCAGCTTGGCATGGACAGGGGTAACTGAAGCTTTCTTT; CDR3: CASSLAWTGVTEAFF
D: TRBD2; V: TRBV7-9; J: TRBJ2-2; size: few; DNA: TGTGCCAGCAGCGTCCCGGGACTAGCGGGGGGAAACACCGGGGAGCTGTTTTTT; CDR3: CASSVPGLAGGNTGELFF
D: TRBD1; V: TRBV20-1; J: TRBJ2-7; size: .; DNA: TGCAGTGCTCCCTTGACCGGCCGGGACAGGGCTTCCTACGAGCAGTACTTC; CDR3: CSAPLTGRDRASYEQYF
D: .; V: TRBV24-1; J: TRBJ1-1; size: .; DNA: TGTGCCACCAGTCTGGGGTTTGGTGAAGCTTTCTTT; CDR3: CATSLGFGEAFF
D: TRBD2; V: TRBV7-2; J: TRBJ2-7; size: few; DNA: TGTGCCAGCAGCCTACCGGCGGGGGTCTACGAGCAGTACTTC; CDR3: CASSLPAGVYEQYF
D: TRBD1; V: TRBV12-3/TRBV12-4; J: TRBJ2-1; size: .; DNA: TGTGCCAGCAGTCCCCCACAGGGGCCCTCCTACAATGAGCAGTTCTTC; CDR3: CASSPPQGPSYNEQFF
D: .; V: TRBV14; J: TRBJ1-5; size: .; DNA: TGTGCCAGCAGCCAAAACGTTAATCAGCCCCAGCATTTT; CDR3: CASSQNVNQPQHF
D: .; V: TRBV7-9; J: TRBJ2-5; size: few; DNA: TGTGCCAGCAGCTTAGATCCCCAGGGGAAGGAGACCCAGTACTTC; CDR3: CASSLDPQGKETQYF
D: .; V: TRBV19; J: TRBJ1-1; size: .; DNA: TGTGCCAGTACCATGCGAACAGGGTTTAAGGACACTGAAGCTTTCTTT; CDR3: CASTMRTGFKDTEAFF
D: TRBD1; V: TRBV6-5; J: TRBJ2-7; size: few; DNA: TGTGCCAGCACCCAGGGACAGGGGAGGTTTTACGAGCAGTACTTC; CDR3: CASTQGQGRFYEQYF
D: .; V: TRBV12-3/TRBV12-4; J: TRBJ2-7; size: .; DNA: TGTGCCAGCAGTTTAGGTCGTCAGCGAACGAGCTCCTACGAGCAGTACTTC; CDR3: CASSLGRQRTSSYEQYF
D: TRBD2; V: TRBV29-1; J: TRBJ2-3; size: few; DNA: TGCAGCGTTGAAGCGCTAGCGGCAAGCACAGATACGCAGTATTTT; CDR3: CSVEALAASTDTQYF
D: .; V: TRBV12-3/TRBV12-4; J: TRBJ2-3; size: many; DNA: TGTGCCAGCAGTTCCCCCCTCGGCGGGGCTAGCACAGATACGCAGTATTTT; CDR3: CASSSPLGGASTDTQYF
D: .; V: TRBV12-3/TRBV12-4; J: TRBJ1-2; size: few; DNA: TGTGCCAGCAGTTTATCGGCCCGACTTAACTATGGCTACACCTTC; CDR3: CASSLSARLNYGYTF
D: .; V: TRBV7-9; J: TRBJ2-3; size: .; DNA: TGTGCCAGCAGCCGAAGGGACACCAGCACAGATACGCAGTATTTT; CDR3: CASSRRDTSTDTQYF
D: .; V: TRBV6-2/TRBV6-3; J: TRBJ1-2; size: .; DNA: TGTGCCAGCAGTGACGGGACTTTCTATGGCTACACCTTC; CDR3: CASSDGTFYGYTF
D: .; V: TRBV5-5; J: TRBJ1-4; size: few; DNA: TGTGCCAGCAGCTGGGAGACAGGCGCAACTAATGAAAAACTGTTTTTT; CDR3: CASSWETGATNEKLFF
D: .; V: TRBV11-3; J: TRBJ2-1; size: few; DNA: TGTGCCAGCAGCTTTATTATGAGCGAGCAGTTCTTC; CDR3: CASSFIMSEQFF
D: .; V: TRBV5-6; J: TRBJ1-2; size: few; DNA: TGTGCCAGCAGCGTCCTCGAGATAGGACGGAACTATGGCTACACCTTC; CDR3: CASSVLEIGRNYGYTF
D: .; V: TRBV24-1; J: TRBJ2-6; size: .; DNA: TGTGCCACCAGTGATACGGGAGTCGGGGGGGCCAACGTCCTGACTTTC; CDR3: CATSDTGVGGANVLTF
D: TRBD2; V: TRBV15; J: TRBJ2-1; size: .; DNA: TGTGCCACCAGCAGATTCTCGGTAGGGACTAGCGGTTACAATGAGCAGTTCTTC; CDR3: CATSRFSVGTSGYNEQFF